This T cell receptor (beta chain) was documented in a study of blood T cell repertoires in COVID-19. Study information: PBMCs, B-cell-depleted T cells, or T cells provided the cDNA or gDNA that made up the material.

Seattle researchers signed up patients amid active infection and tracked them longitudinally. The J segment lost 2 bases and the V segment lost 2 bases, leaving 4 bases of the junction unmatched. Germline values: CDR1 SGHTA, CDR2 FQGTGA. The CDR3 is made up of 15 amino acids. Per the study methods: Researchers report that nucleated cell counts were estimated from reference gene primer amplification. Sequencing was performed with immunoSEQ multiplex PCR; in TCRdb, only in-frame clones are kept and a portion is missing. For V, J and clone size, that table is used; D and trimming come from the DNA. The top ten hold around 3.5% of the sample, which has about 68,000 clones, 70% to 90% seen once.

The TCR originated in a woman aged 45-59 years with COVID-19, enrolled during active disease. Material for sequencing was peripheral blood. The chain has TRBV7-3 and TRBJ2-3, with 7 bases that match TRBD2. Here the CDR3 DNA reads TGTGCCAGCAGCTTAGATGGGACTAACACAGATACGCAGTATTTT. This codes for CASSLDGTNTDTQYF.